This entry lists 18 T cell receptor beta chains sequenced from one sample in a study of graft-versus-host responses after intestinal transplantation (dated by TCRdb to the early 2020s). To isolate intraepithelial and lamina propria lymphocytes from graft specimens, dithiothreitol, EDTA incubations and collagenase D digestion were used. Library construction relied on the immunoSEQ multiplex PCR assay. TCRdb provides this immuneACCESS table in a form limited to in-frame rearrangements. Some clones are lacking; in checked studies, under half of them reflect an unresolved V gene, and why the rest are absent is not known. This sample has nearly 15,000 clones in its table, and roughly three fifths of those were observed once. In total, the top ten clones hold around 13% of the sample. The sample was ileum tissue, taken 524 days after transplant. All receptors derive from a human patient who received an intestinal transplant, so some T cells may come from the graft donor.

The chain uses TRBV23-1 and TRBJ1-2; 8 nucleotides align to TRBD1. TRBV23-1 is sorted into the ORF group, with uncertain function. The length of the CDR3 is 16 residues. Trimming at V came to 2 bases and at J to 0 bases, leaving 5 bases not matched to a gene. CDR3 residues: CASSQEDRGANYGYTF. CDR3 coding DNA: TGCGCCAGCAGTCAAGAAGACAGGGGAGCTAACTATGGCTACACCTTC.

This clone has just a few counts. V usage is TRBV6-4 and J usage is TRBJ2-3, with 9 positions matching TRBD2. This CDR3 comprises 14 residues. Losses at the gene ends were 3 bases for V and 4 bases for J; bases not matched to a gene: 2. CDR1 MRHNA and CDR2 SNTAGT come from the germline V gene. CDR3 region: CASSERGGPDTQYF. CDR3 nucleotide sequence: TGTGCCAGCAGTGAGCGGGGGGGCCCAGATACGCAGTATTTT.

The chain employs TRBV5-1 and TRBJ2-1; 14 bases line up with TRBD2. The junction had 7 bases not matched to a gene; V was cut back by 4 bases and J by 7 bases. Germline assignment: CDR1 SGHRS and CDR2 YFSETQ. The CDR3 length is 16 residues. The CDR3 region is CASSGAGTSGGNEQFF. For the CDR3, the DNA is TGCGCCAGCAGCGGAGCCGGGACTAGCGGGGGTAATGAGCAGTTCTTC.

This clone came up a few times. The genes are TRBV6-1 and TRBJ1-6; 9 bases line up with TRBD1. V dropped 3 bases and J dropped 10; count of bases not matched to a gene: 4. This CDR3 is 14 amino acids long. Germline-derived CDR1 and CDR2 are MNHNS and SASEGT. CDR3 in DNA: TGTGCCAGCAGTGAGGGGACAGGGCCATCACCCCTCCACTTT. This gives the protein CASSEGTGPSPLHF.

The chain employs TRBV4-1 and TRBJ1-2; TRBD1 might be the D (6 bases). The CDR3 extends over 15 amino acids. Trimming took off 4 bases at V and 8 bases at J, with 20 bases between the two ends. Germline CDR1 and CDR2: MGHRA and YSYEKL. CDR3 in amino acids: CASSPRENRADGYTF. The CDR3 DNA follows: TGCGCCAGCAGCCCAAGGGAGAACAGGGCGGACGGCTACACCTTC.

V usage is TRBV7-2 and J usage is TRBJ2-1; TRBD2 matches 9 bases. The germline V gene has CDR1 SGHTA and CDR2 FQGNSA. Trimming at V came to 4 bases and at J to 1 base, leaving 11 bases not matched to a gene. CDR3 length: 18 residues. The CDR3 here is CASSSDFLAGSSYNEQFF. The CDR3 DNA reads TGTGCCAGCAGCTCTGACTTTCTAGCGGGGTCGTCCTACAATGAGCAGTTCTTC.

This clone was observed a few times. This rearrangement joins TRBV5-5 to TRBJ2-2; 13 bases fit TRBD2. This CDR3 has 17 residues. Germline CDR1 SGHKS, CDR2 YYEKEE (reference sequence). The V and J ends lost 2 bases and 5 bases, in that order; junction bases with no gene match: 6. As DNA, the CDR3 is TGTGCCAGCAGCTTTGGACTAGCGGGGGTCTGGACCGGGGAGCTGTTTTTT. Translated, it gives CASSFGLAGVWTGELFF.

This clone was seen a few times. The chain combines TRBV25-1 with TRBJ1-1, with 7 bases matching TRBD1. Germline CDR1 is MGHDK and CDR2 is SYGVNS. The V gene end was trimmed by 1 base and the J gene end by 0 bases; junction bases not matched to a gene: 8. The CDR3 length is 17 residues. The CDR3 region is CASSESRPGTVNTEAFF. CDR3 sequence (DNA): TGTGCCAGCAGTGAATCCCGACCCGGGACAGTGAACACTGAAGCTTTCTTT.

In nucleotides, the CDR3 is TGTGCCAGCAGCCCTAACTTCAACAGGGAGAGCGAGCAGTACTTC. Amino acids: CASSPNFNRESEQYF. The chain links TRBV5-8 to TRBJ2-7; possible D gene TRBD1, 6 bases. Germline lookup yields CDR1 SGHTS and CDR2 YDEGEE. Deletions cut 4 bases from V and 6 bases from J, with 20 bases between. This CDR3 is 15 amino acids long.

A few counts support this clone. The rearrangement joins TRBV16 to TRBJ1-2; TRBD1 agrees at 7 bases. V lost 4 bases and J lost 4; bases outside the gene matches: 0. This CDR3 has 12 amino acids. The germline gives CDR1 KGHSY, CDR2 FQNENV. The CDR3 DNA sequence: TGTGCCAGCAGCCGGACAGGCTATGGCTACACCTTC. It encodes CASSRTGYGYTF.

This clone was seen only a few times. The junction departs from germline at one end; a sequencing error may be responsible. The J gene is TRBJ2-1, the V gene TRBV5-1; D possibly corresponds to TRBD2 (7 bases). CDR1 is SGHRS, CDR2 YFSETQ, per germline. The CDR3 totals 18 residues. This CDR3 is CASSSLGGGGASFNEQFF. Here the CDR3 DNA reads TGCGCCAGCAGCTCGTTGGGCGGAGGGGGGGCTTCCTTCAATGAGCAGTTCTTC.

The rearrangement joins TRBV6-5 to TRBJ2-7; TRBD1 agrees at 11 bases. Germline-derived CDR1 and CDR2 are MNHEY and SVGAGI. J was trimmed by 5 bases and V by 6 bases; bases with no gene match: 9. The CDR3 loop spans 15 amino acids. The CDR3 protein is CASSQTGTGGHEQYF. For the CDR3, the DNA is TGTGCCAGCAGCCAAACCGGGACAGGGGGACACGAGCAGTACTTC.

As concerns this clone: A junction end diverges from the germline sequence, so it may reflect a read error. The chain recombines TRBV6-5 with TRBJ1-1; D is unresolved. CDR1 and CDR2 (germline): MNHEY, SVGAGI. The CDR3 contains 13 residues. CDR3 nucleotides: TGTGCCAGTAGTTTAGCCCGGAACACTGAAGCTTTCTTT. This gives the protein CASSLARNTEAFF.

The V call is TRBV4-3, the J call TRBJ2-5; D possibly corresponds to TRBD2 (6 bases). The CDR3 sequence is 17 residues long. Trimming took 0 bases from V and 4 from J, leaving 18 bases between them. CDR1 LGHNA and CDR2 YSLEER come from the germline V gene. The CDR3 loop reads CASSQDWAWGERETQYF. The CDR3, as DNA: TGCGCCAGCAGCCAAGATTGGGCCTGGGGGGAGAGAGAGACCCAGTACTTC.

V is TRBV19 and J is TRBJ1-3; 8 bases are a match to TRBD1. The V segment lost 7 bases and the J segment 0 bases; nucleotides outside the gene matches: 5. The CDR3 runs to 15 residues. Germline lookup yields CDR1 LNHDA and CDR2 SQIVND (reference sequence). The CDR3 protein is CASTYRGSSGNTIYF. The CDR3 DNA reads TGTGCCAGTACCTACAGGGGGAGCTCTGGAAACACCATATATTTT.

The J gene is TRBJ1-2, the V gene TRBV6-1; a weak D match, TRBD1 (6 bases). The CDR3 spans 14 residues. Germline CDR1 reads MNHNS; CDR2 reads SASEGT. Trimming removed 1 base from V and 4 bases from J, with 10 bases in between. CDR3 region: CASSEVEGGYGYTF. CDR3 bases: TGTGCCAGCAGTGAAGTAGAAGGGGGCTATGGCTACACCTTC.

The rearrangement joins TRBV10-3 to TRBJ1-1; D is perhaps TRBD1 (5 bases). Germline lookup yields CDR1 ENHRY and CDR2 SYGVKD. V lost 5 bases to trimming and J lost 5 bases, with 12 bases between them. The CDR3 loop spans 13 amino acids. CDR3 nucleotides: TGTGCCATCAGTCAGGGTGTCGAGACTGAAGCTTTCTTT. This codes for CAISQGVETEAFF.

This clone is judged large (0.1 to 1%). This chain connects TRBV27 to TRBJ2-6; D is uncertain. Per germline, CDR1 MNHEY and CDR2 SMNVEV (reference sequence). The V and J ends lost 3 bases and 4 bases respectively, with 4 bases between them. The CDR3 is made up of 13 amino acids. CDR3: CASSFRGANVLTF. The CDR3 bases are TGTGCCAGCAGTTTCAGGGGGGCCAACGTCCTGACTTTC.